This T cell receptor (beta chain) was observed in a study of T cell responses to AZD1222 COVID-19 vaccine. The study, taken as a whole, reports: Elevations in Spike-specific TCR breadth and depth followed administration of two AZD1222 doses.

Only in-frame clones appear in the TCRdb table, and some are missing; sequencing was by immunoSEQ multiplex PCR. The data contain 150,000 to 200,000 clones, almost 95% of them singletons. Note on this clone: Its target is not known.

The sequenced sample was peripheral blood, obtained on day 0 of AZD1222 vaccination. This sequence originates from an adult in good health.

CDR3 loop: CASRTGRGGWSNQPQHF. The CDR3 nucleotides read TGTGCCAGCAGGACCGGGAGGGGGGGTTGGAGCAATCAGCCCCAGCATTTT. The rearrangement links TRBV6-4 to TRBJ1-5, with D possibly being TRBD1 (6 bases). The CDR3 spans 17 residues. The ends were cut back, 6 bases at V and 1 base at J, with 19 bases in the middle. CDR1 MRHNA and CDR2 SNTAGT come from the germline V gene.